The following is a T cell receptor beta chain sequence with its context. The target antigen is unknown. The length of the CDR3 is 15 residues. Germline CDR1 and CDR2: MGHRA and YSYEKL. Deletions cut 0 bases from V and 0 bases from J, with 9 bases between. MiXCR, applied by TCRdb to the 5' RACE reads, yields one record per CDR3 protein. The sample yields 350,000 to 500,000 distinct CDR3 sequences, approximately 19% seen once. The sample is drawn from a study of T-cell memory formation after mild COVID-19. Across the whole study: TCR clusters were mostly confined to one donor each. Whole-study results and caveats: Among contracting clones, CD4+ were mainly CM/EM and CD8+ enriched in EMRA. Some clones that responded were present in memory (sampled pre-infection), which suggests cross-reactive memory joined. There was a balanced CD4/CD8 profile in clones contracting day 15 to 85, and later expanders leaned CD4+.

The TCR sequence derives from a man aged 18 to 29 who had mild COVID-19 (a few samples of this study predate the infection). Cell type and time point are not known. Sequencing was performed on PBMCs or a T cell subset sorted from them (not recorded which). This chain connects TRBV4-1 to TRBJ2-7; no clear D gene. The CDR3 bases are TGCGCCAGCAGCCAAGAAGACACGAGCTCCTACGAGCAGTACGTC. Protein sequence: CASSQEDTSSYEQYV.